Below, 29 T cell receptor beta chains from the same sample are listed, as sequenced in a study of T cell responses to AZD1222 COVID-19 vaccine. Assay: immunoSEQ multiplex PCR; the TCRdb copy retains only in-frame clones and omits some. This sample has 100,000 to 150,000 clones, with about 90% found just once. Sequences were derived from peripheral blood, sampled on day 0 of MenACWY control vaccination. All receptors come from an adult in good health.

In this sample, this clone turned up once. The genes are TRBV4-1 and TRBJ1-1; no clear D gene. The CDR3 extends over 14 amino acids. Germline-derived CDR1 and CDR2 are MGHRA and YSYEKL. The V end lost 4 bases, the J end lost 5 bases, and 14 bases lay between the germline ends. The CDR3 DNA reads TGCGCCAGCAGCCCCATCCCCAGTTGGACTGAAGCTTTCTTT. Protein product: CASSPIPSWTEAFF.

The chain carries TRBV18 and TRBJ1-1; 9 positions match TRBD1. With V trimmed by 10 bases and J by 5 bases, 8 bases remained unmatched. The CDR3 extends over 13 amino acids. The germline V gene encodes CDR1 KGHSH and CDR2 LQKENI. In DNA form, the CDR3 reads TGTGCCACATCGGGACAGGGAACAACTGAAGCTTTCTTT. It translates to CATSGQGTTEAFF.

This rearrangement joins TRBV5-8 to TRBJ1-2, with 7 bases aligning to TRBD1. V lost 6 bases, J lost 8 bases, and 13 bases stayed unmatched. The germline gives CDR1 SGHTS, CDR2 YDEGEE. The CDR3 is 14 residues long. The CDR3 sequence: CASTPEMDRRGYTF. The CDR3 DNA is TGTGCCAGCACCCCAGAAATGGACAGGAGGGGCTACACCTTC.

The CDR3 protein is CASSSDLYEQYF. The CDR3 DNA reads TGTGCCAGCAGTTCCGACCTCTACGAGCAGTACTTC. V gene TRBV28 combines with J gene TRBJ2-7; D remains unclear. The V end lost 4 bases, the J end lost 3 bases, and 7 bases lay between the germline ends. CDR1 is MDHEN, CDR2 SYDVKM, per germline. This CDR3 is built from 12 residues.

DNA for the CDR3: TGTGCCAGCAGCTTATCGGGTCCCTACGAGCAGTACTTC. Its translation: CASSLSGPYEQYF. The rearrangement uses TRBV5-5 and TRBJ2-7; no clear D gene. This CDR3 has 13 amino acids. Germline lookup yields CDR1 SGHKS and CDR2 YYEKEE (reference sequence). The V gene lost 2 bases and the J gene lost 2 bases, with 8 bases spanning the gap.

The chain carries TRBV6-5 and TRBJ2-7; either TRBD1 or TRBD2 may fit D (6 bases each). The CDR3 consists of 14 residues. Germline values: CDR1 MNHEY, CDR2 SVGAGI. The ends were cut back, 2 bases at V and 7 bases at J, with 15 bases in the middle. The CDR3: CASSYGGGLREQYF. The CDR3 nucleotides read TGTGCCAGCAGTTACGGTGGGGGGCTAAGGGAGCAGTACTTC.

The J gene is TRBJ1-6, the V gene TRBV6-5; D is uncertain. The germline CDR1 and CDR2 sequences are MNHEY and SVGAGI. V lost 11 bases to trimming and J lost 0 bases, with 8 bases between them. This CDR3 contains 13 residues. CDR3 protein: CASRSSYNSPLHF. The CDR3 bases are TGTGCCTCCAGGAGCTCCTATAATTCACCCCTCCACTTT.

This sequence joins TRBV16 and TRBJ2-7; TRBD2 is a possible D gene (6 bases). V was pared by 0 bases and J by 0 bases, with 12 bases between. The CDR3 is made up of 16 amino acids. Germline V gene sequence: CDR1 KGHSY, CDR2 FQNENV. The CDR3 DNA reads TGTGCCAGCAGCCAATCGTGGGAGGAGAGCTCCTACGAGCAGTACGTC. Encoded protein: CASSQSWEESSYEQYV.

This sequence joins TRBV6-2 or TRBV6-3 and TRBJ1-5; 7 bases map to TRBD1. The trim removed 6 bases at V and 2 bases at J, leaving 13 bases unmatched. CDR3 size: 17 residues. Germline CDR1 reads MNHEY; CDR2 reads SVGEGT. In DNA, the CDR3 is TGTGCCAGCAGCTTTGGTGAGGGGGCAAGTGGCAATCAGCCCCAGCATTTT. This encodes CASSFGEGASGNQPQHF.

V usage is TRBV19 and J usage is TRBJ2-1, with 10 bases fitting TRBD1. This CDR3 is 18 amino acids long. Germline CDR1 and CDR2: LNHDA and SQIVND (reference sequence). With V trimmed by 8 bases and J by 2 bases, 15 bases remained unmatched. Written as DNA, the CDR3 is TGTGCCAGTGATGCCGGGACAGGGGAAGTTGGGGCCTACAATGAGCAGTTCTTC. Translated, it gives CASDAGTGEVGAYNEQFF.

The chain uses TRBV9 and TRBJ2-2; 7 bases are a match to TRBD2. CDR1 and CDR2 from the germline V gene are SGDLS and YYNGEE. Trimming removed 0 bases from V and 7 bases from J; junction bases left unmatched: 12. CDR3 length: 17 residues. The CDR3 DNA sequence: TGTGCCAGCAGCGTAGCCCTCCGGGGAGGGCCGGACGGGGAGCTGTTTTTT. Protein sequence: CASSVALRGGPDGELFF.

The chain couples TRBV27 to TRBJ2-1; D is perhaps TRBD1 (5 bases). The V end was cut by 2 bases, the J end by 8 bases, with 10 bases between. CDR3 size: 13 residues. CDR1 is MNHEY, CDR2 SMNVEV, per germline (reference sequence). CDR3 nucleotide sequence: TGTGCCAGCAGTTTACTCCAGGGTCATGAGCAGTTCTTC. This codes for CASSLLQGHEQFF.

V gene TRBV28 combines with J gene TRBJ2-2; 7 bases agree with TRBD2. The CDR3 has 16 amino acids. The germline gives CDR1 MDHEN, CDR2 SYDVKM. Trimming at V came to 6 bases and at J to 2 bases, leaving 9 bases not matched to a gene. The CDR3 protein is CASSKFGGINTGELFF. The CDR3 nucleotides are TGTGCCAGCAGCAAATTCGGGGGGATCAACACCGGGGAGCTGTTTTTT.

In this sample, this clone turned up a few times. J is TRBJ1-5 and V is TRBV6-2 or TRBV6-3; perhaps TRBD1 as D (6 bases). CDR3 length: 21 amino acids. The V and J ends lost 2 bases and 0 bases respectively, with 26 bases between them. CDR1 is MNHEY and CDR2 is SVGEGT in the germline V gene. CDR3 sequence reads: CASSYAIPKGGRQYSNQPQHF. The CDR3 region has the DNA TGTGCCAGCAGTTACGCGATCCCAAAAGGGGGGCGGCAGTATAGCAATCAGCCCCAGCATTTT.

V and J are TRBV10-3 and TRBJ2-7; tentative D call: TRBD2 (5 bases). Germline lookup yields CDR1 ENHRY and CDR2 SYGVKD. There are 14 residues in the CDR3. The V and J ends lost 10 bases and 2 bases respectively, with 18 bases between them. The CDR3 reads CATRAASGTYEQYV. CDR3 DNA: TGTGCCACGCGGGCAGCATCCGGAACCTACGAGCAGTACGTC.

The chain joins TRBV29-1 to TRBJ1-1; 7 bases are shared with TRBD1. V trimming: 7 bases; J trimming: 1 base; junction bases outside the gene matches: 6. Looked up from germline, CDR1 is SQVTM and CDR2 is ANQGSEA. The CDR3 runs 13 residues. The CDR3 spells CSADGDRNTEAFF. Written as DNA, the CDR3 is TGCAGCGCCGACGGGGACAGGAACACTGAAGCTTTCTTT.

The chain links TRBV12-2 to TRBJ2-5. TRBV12-2 is termed a pseudogene. CDR3 length: 9 residues. The CDR3 DNA reads as TGTGCAAGTAACGAGACCCAGTACTTC. It specifies CASNETQYF.

This clone has only one observation. The rearrangement joins TRBV9 to TRBJ2-3; 7 positions match TRBD2. Germline loops: CDR1 SGDLS, CDR2 YYNGEE. The CDR3 totals 15 residues. V lost 5 bases to trimming and J lost 0 bases; unmatched junction nucleotides: 6. The CDR3 loop reads CASRGSGSSTDTQYF. The CDR3 bases are TGTGCCAGCAGAGGTAGCGGGTCTAGCACAGATACGCAGTATTTT.

The J gene is TRBJ2-2, the V gene TRBV11-2; TRBD2 matches at 8 bases. CDR1 and CDR2 (germline): SGHAT, FQNNGV. Unmatched junction bases numbered 5, after V lost 1 base and J lost 4 bases. The CDR3 length is 16 residues. CDR3 sequence (DNA): TGTGCCAGCAGCTTAGGTGTCCTAGCGGGCACCGGGGAGCTGTTTTTT. Translation: CASSLGVLAGTGELFF.

The chain is built from TRBV7-6 and TRBJ2-7, with 7 bases aligning to TRBD2. The CDR3 runs to 16 residues. Trimming took 1 base from V and 1 from J; bases not matched to a gene: 7. Germline loops: CDR1 SGHVS, CDR2 FNYEAQ. The CDR3 sequence: CASSLGIGGGSYEQYF. The CDR3 DNA reads as TGTGCCAGCAGCTTAGGAATCGGGGGAGGGTCCTACGAGCAGTACTTC. Using reference TRBV7-6 and TRBJ2-7 for the parts outside the CDR3, the full variable domain is GAGVSQSPRYKVTKRGQDVALRCDPISGHVSLYWYRQALGQGPEFLTYFNYEAQQDKSGLPNDRFSAERPEGSISTLTIQRTEQRDSAMYRCASSLGIGGGSYEQYFGPGTRLTVT.

The V call is TRBV2, the J call TRBJ2-1, with TRBD2 matching 8 bases. J gave up 5 bases and V 7 bases, and 16 bases lay outside the gene matches. This CDR3 region has 17 residues. Germline V gene data show CDR1 as SNHLY and CDR2 as FYNNEI. The CDR3 protein is CASIRAPGLGPDNEQFF. The CDR3 DNA is TGTGCCAGCATTAGAGCTCCGGGACTAGGACCAGACAATGAGCAGTTCTTC.

The V call is TRBV3-1 (or the pseudogene TRBV3-2), the J call TRBJ1-1; D is unresolved. The CDR3 consists of 14 residues. Per germline, CDR1 LGHDT and CDR2 YNNKEL (reference sequence). Trimming stripped 4 bases from V and 6 bases from J, with 15 bases between. The DNA for the CDR3 is TGTGCCAGCAGCCCATACCCAGGAATCGCTGAAGCTTTCTTT. Its translation is CASSPYPGIAEAFF.

J is TRBJ2-3 and V is TRBV6-2 or TRBV6-3, with 8 bases identical to TRBD2. CDR3 length: 16 amino acids. V lost 2 bases to trimming and J lost 4 bases; unmatched junction nucleotides: 8. CDR1 is MNHEY, CDR2 SVGEGT, per germline. The CDR3 sequence: CASSYPGGVSPDTQYF. The CDR3 region has the DNA TGTGCCAGCAGTTACCCCGGGGGGGTCTCCCCAGATACGCAGTATTTT.

The chain has TRBV7-8 and TRBJ1-5, with D maybe TRBD1 (5 bases). The CDR3 has 15 amino acids. V dropped 1 base and J dropped 6 bases, with 13 bases sitting between them. Germline assignment: CDR1 SGHVS and CDR2 FQNEAQ. CDR3: CASSLGAARGQPQHF. DNA for the CDR3: TGTGCCAGCAGCTTAGGGGCCGCTAGGGGTCAGCCCCAGCATTTT.

The chain couples TRBV6-6 to TRBJ1-3; D call uncertain. This CDR3 is 13 amino acids long. V dropped 6 bases and J dropped 2 bases, with 8 bases sitting between them. CDR1 and CDR2 (germline): MNHNY, SVGAGI (reference sequence). The DNA of the CDR3 is TGTGCCAGCAGCTGGACTCCTGGAAACACCATATATTTT. Translated: CASSWTPGNTIYF.

The chain is built from TRBV19 and TRBJ2-1, with TRBD2 matching over 9 bases. Germline V CDR1 and CDR2: LNHDA, SQIVND (reference sequence). The CDR3 runs to 13 residues. V was pared by 2 bases and J by 12 bases, with 5 bases of the junction left unmatched. The CDR3 DNA reads as TGTGCCAGTAGTATACCGCTAGCGGGAATGCAGTTCTTC. It translates to CASSIPLAGMQFF.

V is TRBV9 and J is TRBJ1-1; 8 bases are a match to TRBD1. The trim removed 2 bases at V and 0 bases at J, leaving 9 bases unmatched. Germline CDR1 SGDLS, CDR2 YYNGEE. The CDR3 has 17 amino acids. The CDR3 sequence: CASSVRTGFFMNTEAFF. The CDR3 nucleotides read TGTGCCAGCAGCGTTAGGACAGGGTTCTTCATGAACACTGAAGCTTTCTTT.

This clone was seen more than once but under ten times. The V gene is TRBV5-1, the J gene TRBJ2-1, with 7 bases fitting TRBD2. V lost 0 bases, J lost 0 bases, and 9 bases stayed unmatched. Per germline, CDR1 SGHRS and CDR2 YFSETQ. This CDR3 is 18 amino acids long. CDR3 coding DNA: TGCGCCAGCAGCTTGGTCGGGACTATCTCGAGCTCCTACAATGAGCAGTTCTTC. This translates into CASSLVGTISSSYNEQFF.

Of note for this clone: At one of its ends the junction is not consistent with the germline gene, which may arise from a read error. The CDR3 is CASSERASGRGRF. The CDR3 DNA sequence: TGTGCCAGCAGTGAACGGGCTAGCGGGAGAGGTCGCTTC. The rearrangement links TRBV2 to TRBJ2-7; 10 nucleotides agree with TRBD2. The CDR3 runs to 13 residues. Germline V lookup: CDR1 SNHLY, CDR2 FYNNEI.